Listed below are T cell receptor beta chains from one sample, sequenced in a study of vaccination and CD4 T cells after COVID-19. These TCRs' antigens remain unknown. One entry per CDR3 protein results from TCRdb running MiXCR on the PCR reads. The sample includes over 15,000 distinct CDR3 sequences, about 43% of them seen just once. Sequenced here: CD4+ T cells from blood, cultured in vitro, sampled after SARS-CoV-2 vaccination. All receptors derive from a human donor who had recovered from COVID-19. CDR3s include the opening cysteine and the closing phenylalanine or tryptophan. A D gene is named only where the DNA matches it firmly. Only part of the rows carry a size: once, few, many, or a class if the clone is expanded.

j_call	v_call	clone_size	d_call	cdr3_nt	cdr3_aa
TRBJ1-1	TRBV5-1	once	-	TGCGCCAGCACCCTCCTTCCGGGAGGTACTGAAGCTTTCTTT	CASTLLPGGTEAFF
TRBJ1-2	TRBV30	few	TRBD1	TGTGCCTGGAGTCCAACAGGGGGATATGGCTACACCTTC	CAWSPTGGYGYTF
TRBJ2-7	TRBV9	-	TRBD1	TGTGCCAGCAGCGCCCGACCCCAGGGGGCTTACGAGCAGTACTTC	CASSARPQGAYEQYF
TRBJ2-6	TRBV2	-	-	TGTGCCAGCAGTCGACGATCGGGACCCTCCGTGGCCAACGTCCTGACTTTC	CASSRRSGPSVANVLTF
TRBJ2-1	TRBV18	-	TRBD2	TGTGCCAGCTCACCAGGGACTAGCGGTAGGCAGTTCTTC	CASSPGTSGRQFF
TRBJ2-3	TRBV7-2	-	-	TGTGCCAGCAGTTCACAACCGAGCACAGATACGCAGTATTTT	CASSSQPSTDTQYF
TRBJ2-3	TRBV20-1	few	TRBD2	TGCAGTGCTAGCGGGAGGGGTAGCACAGATACGCAGTATTTT	CSASGRGSTDTQYF
TRBJ2-5	TRBV6-2/TRBV6-3	-	-	TGTGCCAGCAGTTACCCCTCCAGCGGTATGAAGACCCAGTACTTC	CASSYPSSGMKTQYF
TRBJ1-6	TRBV2	-	-	TGTGCCAGCAGTCAACAGGAGTTTAATTCACCCCTCCACTTT	CASSQQEFNSPLHF
TRBJ2-3	TRBV15	few	-	TGTGCCACCAGCAGAGATGGGGGAATCACAGATACGCAGTATTTT	CATSRDGGITDTQYF